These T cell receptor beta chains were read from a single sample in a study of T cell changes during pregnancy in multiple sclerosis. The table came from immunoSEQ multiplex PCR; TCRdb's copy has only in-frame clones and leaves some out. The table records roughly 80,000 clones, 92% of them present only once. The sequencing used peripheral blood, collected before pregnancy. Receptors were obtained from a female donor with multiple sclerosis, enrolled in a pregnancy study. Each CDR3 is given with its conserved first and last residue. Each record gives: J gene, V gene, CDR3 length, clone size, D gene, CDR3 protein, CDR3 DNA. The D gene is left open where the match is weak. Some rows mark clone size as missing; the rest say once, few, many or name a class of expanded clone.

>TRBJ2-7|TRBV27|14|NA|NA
CESSPRGGSYEQYF
TGTGAGAGCAGTCCTAGGGGGGGTTCCTACGAGCAGTACTTC
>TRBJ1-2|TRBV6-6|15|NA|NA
CASSVEGGSNYGYTF
TGTGCCAGCAGTGTCGAGGGAGGGTCTAACTATGGCTACACCTTC
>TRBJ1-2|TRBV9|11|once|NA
CASSVGQGLTF
TGTGCCAGCAGCGTAGGGCAGGGATTAACCTTC
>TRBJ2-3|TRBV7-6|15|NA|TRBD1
CASSLTGVRTDTQYF
TGTGCCAGCAGCTTAACAGGGGTCCGCACAGATACGCAGTATTTT
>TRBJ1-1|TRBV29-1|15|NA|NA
CSVEDYRVGWTEAFF
TGCAGCGTTGAAGACTACAGGGTAGGGTGGACTGAAGCTTTCTTT
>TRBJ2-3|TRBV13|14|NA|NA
CASSLRQGTDTQYF
TGTGCCAGCAGCTTACGTCAGGGCACAGATACGCAGTATTTT
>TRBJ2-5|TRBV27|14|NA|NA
CASSPIRGRETQYF
TGTGCCAGCAGTCCCATCAGGGGAAGAGAGACCCAGTACTTC
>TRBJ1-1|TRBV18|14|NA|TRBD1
CASSPNRGNTEAFF
TGTGCCAGCTCACCTAACAGGGGGAACACTGAAGCTTTCTTT
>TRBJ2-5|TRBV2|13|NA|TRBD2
CASRGGPRETQYF
TGTGCCAGCCGCGGGGGGCCGCGGGAGACCCAGTACTTC
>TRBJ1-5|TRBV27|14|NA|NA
CASSLWGPDQPQHF
TGTGCCAGCAGTTTATGGGGGCCTGATCAGCCCCAGCATTTT
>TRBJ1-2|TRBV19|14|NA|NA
CASSPALANYGYTF
TGTGCCAGTAGTCCCGCCCTAGCTAACTATGGCTACACCTTC
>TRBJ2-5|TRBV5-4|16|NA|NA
CASSLGGARNQETQYF
TGTGCCAGCAGCTTAGGGGGGGCGAGGAACCAAGAGACCCAGTACTTC
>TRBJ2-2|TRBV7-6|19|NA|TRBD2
CASSSPGTSGGISTGELFF
TGTGCCAGCAGCTCGCCCGGGACTAGCGGGGGGATATCAACCGGGGAGCTGTTTTTT
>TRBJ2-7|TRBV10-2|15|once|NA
CASSDRPGSSYEQYF
TGCGCCAGCAGTGATCGTCCGGGTAGTTCCTACGAGCAGTACTTC
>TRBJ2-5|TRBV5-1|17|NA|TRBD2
CASSLWRSGGAVETQYF
TGCGCCAGCAGCTTATGGCGTAGCGGGGGGGCAGTAGAGACCCAGTACTTC
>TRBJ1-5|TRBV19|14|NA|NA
CASTPDGRVQPQHF
TGTGCCAGTACCCCCGACGGGAGAGTACAGCCCCAGCATTTT
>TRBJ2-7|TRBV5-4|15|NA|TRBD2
CASSLALAGVGEQYF
TGTGCCAGCAGCTTGGCCCTAGCGGGGGTTGGAGAGCAGTACTTC
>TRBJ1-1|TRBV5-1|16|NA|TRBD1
CASSLGQGGRVTEAFF
TGCGCCAGCAGCTTGGGACAGGGGGGGCGGGTCACTGAAGCTTTCTTT
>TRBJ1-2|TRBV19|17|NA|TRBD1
CASSMQGGLDVGYGYTF
TGTGCCAGTAGTATGCAGGGGGGATTGGACGTTGGTTATGGCTACACCTTC
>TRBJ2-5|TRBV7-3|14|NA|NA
CASSFTGERETQYF
TGTGCCAGCAGCTTTACGGGGGAGCGAGAGACCCAGTACTTC
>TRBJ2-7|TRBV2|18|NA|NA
CASSEGWQTPDSIYEQYF
TGTGCCAGCAGTGAAGGGTGGCAGACGCCTGACTCAATCTACGAGCAGTACTTC
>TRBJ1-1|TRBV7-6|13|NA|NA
CASSLRSGDAAFF
TGTGCCAGCAGCTTAAGGTCAGGGGATGCAGCTTTCTTT
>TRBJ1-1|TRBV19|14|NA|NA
CASSPLRENTEAFF
TGTGCCAGCTCTCCGCTCAGGGAGAACACTGAAGCTTTCTTT
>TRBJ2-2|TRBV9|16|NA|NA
CASSPLLEVNTGELFF
TGTGCCAGCAGCCCCCTTTTGGAGGTGAACACCGGGGAGCTGTTTTTT
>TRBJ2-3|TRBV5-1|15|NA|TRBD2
CASSLTSGSTDTQYF
TGCGCCAGCAGCTTGACTAGCGGAAGCACAGATACGCAGTATTTT
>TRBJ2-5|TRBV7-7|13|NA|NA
CASSEDRSETQYF
TGTGCTAGCAGCGAAGACAGGTCAGAGACCCAGTACTTC
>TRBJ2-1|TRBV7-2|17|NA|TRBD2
CASSPPKVLAGSNEQFF
TGTGCCAGCAGCCCACCTAAGGTACTAGCGGGAAGTAATGAGCAGTTCTTC
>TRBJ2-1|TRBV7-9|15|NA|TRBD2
CASSLRTSGNNEQFF
TGTGCCAGCAGCTTGAGGACTAGCGGAAACAATGAGCAGTTCTTC
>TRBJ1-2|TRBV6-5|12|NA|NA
CASSYSQGGYTF
TGTGCCAGCAGTTACTCACAGGGAGGCTACACCTTC
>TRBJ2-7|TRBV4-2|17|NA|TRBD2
CASSQPLLAGGPYEQYF
TGTGCCAGCAGCCAACCCTTACTAGCGGGGGGGCCATACGAGCAGTACTTC
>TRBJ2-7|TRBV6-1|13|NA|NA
CASSASYSYEQYF
TGTGCCAGCAGTGCCTCCTATAGTTACGAGCAGTACTTC
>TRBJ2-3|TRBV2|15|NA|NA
CASTRTGSSTDTQYF
TGTGCCAGCACCCGGACTGGGTCTAGCACAGATACGCAGTATTTT
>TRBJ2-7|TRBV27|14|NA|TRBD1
CASSLLGRGREQYF
TGTGCCAGCAGTTTATTGGGCAGGGGGCGTGAGCAGTACTTC
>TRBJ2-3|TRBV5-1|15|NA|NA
CASSLGWGRTDTQYF
TGCGCCAGCAGCTTGGGGTGGGGGAGGACAGATACGCAGTATTTT
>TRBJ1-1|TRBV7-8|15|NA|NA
CASSLEARQAIEAFF
TGTGCCAGCAGCTTAGAAGCGCGACAGGCCATCGAAGCTTTCTTT
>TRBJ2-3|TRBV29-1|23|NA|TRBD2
CSVELPLGGVAYQNLPSTDTQYF
TGCAGCGTTGAACTCCCACTGGGAGGGGTTGCGTACCAAAACCTCCCTAGCACAGATACGCAGTATTTT
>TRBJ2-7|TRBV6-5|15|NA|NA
CASSYSRGQLYEQYF
TGTGCCAGCAGTTACTCGCGGGGACAGCTCTACGAGCAGTACTTC
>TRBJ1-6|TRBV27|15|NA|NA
CASRIPGPHDSPLHF
TGTGCCAGCAGGATCCCCGGTCCCCATGATTCACCCCTCCACTTT
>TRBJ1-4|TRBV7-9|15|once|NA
CASSLGEQGNEKLFF
TGTGCCAGCAGCTTAGGTGAACAGGGTAATGAAAAACTGTTTTTT
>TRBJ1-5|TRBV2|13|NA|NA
CASGDRRNQPQHF
TGTGCCAGCGGAGACAGGCGCAATCAGCCCCAGCATTTT
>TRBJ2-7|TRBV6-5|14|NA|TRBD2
CATIAGGGSYEQYF
TGTGCCACCATAGCGGGGGGGGGCTCCTACGAGCAGTACTTC
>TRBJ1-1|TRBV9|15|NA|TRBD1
CASSTGTGGGTEAFF
TGTGCCAGCAGCACTGGGACAGGGGGGGGCACTGAAGCTTTCTTT
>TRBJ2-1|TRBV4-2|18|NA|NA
CASSQGGGGGGLKDEQFF
TGTGCCAGCAGCCAAGGAGGAGGTGGGGGGGGCCTCAAGGATGAGCAGTTCTTC
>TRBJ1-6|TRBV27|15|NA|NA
CASCGGSSYNSPLHF
TGTGCCAGCTGTGGGGGGAGCTCCTATAATTCACCCCTCCACTTT
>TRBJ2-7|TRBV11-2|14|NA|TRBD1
CASTPGQGIYEQYF
TGTGCCAGCACCCCTGGACAGGGTATCTACGAGCAGTACTTC
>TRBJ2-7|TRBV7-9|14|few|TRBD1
CASRHRDSSDEQYF
TGTGCCAGCAGACACCGGGACAGCTCCGACGAGCAGTACTTC
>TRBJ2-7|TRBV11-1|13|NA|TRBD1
CASSPLGTGEQYF
TGTGCCAGCAGCCCTTTAGGGACAGGGGAGCAGTACTTC
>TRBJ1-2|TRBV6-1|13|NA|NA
CASSENPRSGYTF
TGTGCCAGCAGTGAAAACCCCAGATCAGGCTACACCTTC
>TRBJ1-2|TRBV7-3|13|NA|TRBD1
CASSLGQGYGYTF
TGTGCCAGCAGCTTGGGACAGGGGTATGGCTACACCTTC
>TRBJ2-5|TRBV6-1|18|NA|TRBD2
CASSEAGPSGGRQETQYF
TGTGCCAGCAGTGAAGCCGGCCCTAGCGGGGGGCGGCAAGAGACCCAGTACTTC
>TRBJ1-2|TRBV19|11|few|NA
CATLDGYGYTF
TGTGCCACCCTAGACGGCTATGGCTACACCTTC
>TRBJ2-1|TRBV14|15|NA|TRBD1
CASSHLGQGYNEQFF
TGTGCCAGCAGCCACTTAGGACAGGGATACAATGAGCAGTTCTTC
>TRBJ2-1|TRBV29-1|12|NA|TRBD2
CSVQLAGYEQFF
TGCAGCGTTCAACTAGCGGGGTATGAGCAGTTCTTC